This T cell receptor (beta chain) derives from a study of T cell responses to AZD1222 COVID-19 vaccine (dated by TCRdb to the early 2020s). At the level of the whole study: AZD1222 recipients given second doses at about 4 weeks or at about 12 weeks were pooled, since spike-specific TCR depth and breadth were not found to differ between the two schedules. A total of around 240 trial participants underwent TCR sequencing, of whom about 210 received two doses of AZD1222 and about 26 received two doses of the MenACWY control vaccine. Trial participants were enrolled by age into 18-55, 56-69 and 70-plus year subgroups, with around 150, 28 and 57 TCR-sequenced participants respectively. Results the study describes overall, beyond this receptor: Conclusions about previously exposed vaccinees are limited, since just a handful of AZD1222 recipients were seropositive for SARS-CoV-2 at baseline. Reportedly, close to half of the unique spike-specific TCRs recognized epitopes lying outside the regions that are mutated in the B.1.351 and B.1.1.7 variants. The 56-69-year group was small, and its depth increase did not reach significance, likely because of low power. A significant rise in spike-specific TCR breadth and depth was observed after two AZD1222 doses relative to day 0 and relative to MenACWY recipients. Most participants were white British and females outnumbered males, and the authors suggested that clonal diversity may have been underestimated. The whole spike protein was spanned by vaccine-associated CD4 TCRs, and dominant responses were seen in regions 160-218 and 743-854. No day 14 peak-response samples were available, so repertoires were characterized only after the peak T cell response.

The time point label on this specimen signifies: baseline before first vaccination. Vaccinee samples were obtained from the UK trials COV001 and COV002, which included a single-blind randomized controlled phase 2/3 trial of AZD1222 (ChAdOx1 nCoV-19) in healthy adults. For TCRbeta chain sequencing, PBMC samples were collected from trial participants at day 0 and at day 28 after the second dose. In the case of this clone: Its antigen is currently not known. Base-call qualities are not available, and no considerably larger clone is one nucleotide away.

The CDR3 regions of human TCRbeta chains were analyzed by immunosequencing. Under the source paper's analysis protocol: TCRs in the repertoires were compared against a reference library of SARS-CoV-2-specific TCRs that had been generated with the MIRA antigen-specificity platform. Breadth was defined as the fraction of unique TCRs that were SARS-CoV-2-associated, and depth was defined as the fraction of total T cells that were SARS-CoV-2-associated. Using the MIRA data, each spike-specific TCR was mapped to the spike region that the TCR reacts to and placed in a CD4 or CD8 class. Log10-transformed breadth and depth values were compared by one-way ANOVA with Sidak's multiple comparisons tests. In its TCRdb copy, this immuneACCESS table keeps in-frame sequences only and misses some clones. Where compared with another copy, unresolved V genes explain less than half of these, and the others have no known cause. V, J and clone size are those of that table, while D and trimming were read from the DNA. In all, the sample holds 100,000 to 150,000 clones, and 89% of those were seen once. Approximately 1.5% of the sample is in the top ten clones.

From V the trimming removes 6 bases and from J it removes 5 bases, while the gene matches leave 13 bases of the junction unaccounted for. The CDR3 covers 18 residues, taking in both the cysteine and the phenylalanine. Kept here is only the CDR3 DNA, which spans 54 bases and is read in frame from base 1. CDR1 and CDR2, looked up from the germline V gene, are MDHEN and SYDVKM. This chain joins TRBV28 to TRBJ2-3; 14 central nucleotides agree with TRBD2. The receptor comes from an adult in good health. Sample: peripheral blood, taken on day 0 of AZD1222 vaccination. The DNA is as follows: TGTGCCAGCAGCAAAATCTCCCGGACTAGCGGGAGGAGAGATACGCAGTATTTT. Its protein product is CASSKISRTSGRRDTQYF.